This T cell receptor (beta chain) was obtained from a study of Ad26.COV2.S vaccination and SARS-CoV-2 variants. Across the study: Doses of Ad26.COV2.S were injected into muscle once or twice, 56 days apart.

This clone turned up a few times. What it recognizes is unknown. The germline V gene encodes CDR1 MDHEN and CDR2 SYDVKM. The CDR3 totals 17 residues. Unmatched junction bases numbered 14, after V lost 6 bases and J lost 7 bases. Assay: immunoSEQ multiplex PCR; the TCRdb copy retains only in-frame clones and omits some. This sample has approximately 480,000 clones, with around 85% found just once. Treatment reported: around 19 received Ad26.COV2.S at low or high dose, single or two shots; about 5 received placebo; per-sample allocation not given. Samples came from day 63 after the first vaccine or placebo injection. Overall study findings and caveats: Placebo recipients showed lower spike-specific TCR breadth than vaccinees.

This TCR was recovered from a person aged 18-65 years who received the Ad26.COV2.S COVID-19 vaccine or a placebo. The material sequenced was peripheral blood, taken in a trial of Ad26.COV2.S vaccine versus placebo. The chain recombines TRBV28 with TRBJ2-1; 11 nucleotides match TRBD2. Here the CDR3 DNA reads TGTGCCAGCAGCGTCTCCATCTTAGCGGGAGGGGCGAATGAGCAGTTCTTC. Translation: CASSVSILAGGANEQFF.